The 31 T cell receptor beta chains below all came from one sample that was sequenced in a study of T cells in Graves' hyperthyroidism and ophthalmopathy. What was amplified from RNA transcripts were TCR beta CDR3 regions. TCR CDR3 regions were first amplified by RT-PCR with HTBI primers. TCRdb recomputed calls from the multiplex PCR reads with MiXCR, one row per CDR3 protein. The sample carries hundreds of thousands of distinct CDR3 sequences, 20% to 25% recorded once. The sample taken for sequencing was blood. These receptor sequences come from a man over 45 with Graves' hyperthyroidism.

The gene calls are TRBV6-2 or TRBV6-3 and TRBJ1-1; 10 positions match TRBD1. The length of the CDR3 is 14 residues. Germline V gene sequence: CDR1 MNHEY, CDR2 SVGEGT. Losses at the gene ends were 6 bases for V and 4 bases for J; bases not matched to a gene: 5. CDR3 nucleotide sequence: TGTGCCAGCAGCCCCAGACAGGGGGCCACTGAAGCTTTCTTT. Its translation is CASSPRQGATEAFF.

The chain is built from TRBV11-2 and TRBJ1-2; the D gene is possibly TRBD1 (5 bases). CDR1 is SGHAT, CDR2 FQNNGV, per germline. Trimming cost V 10 bases and J 5 bases, with 17 bases left between them. This CDR3 comprises 13 residues. CDR3: CATPSGTGYGYTF. The CDR3 region has the DNA TGTGCCACCCCTAGTGGCACAGGTTATGGCTACACCTTC.

The rearrangement uses TRBV11-3 and TRBJ2-1; the match to TRBD1 covers 8 bases. Germline V gene lookup returns CDR1 SGHNT and CDR2 YENEEA. The CDR3 contains 17 residues. V shed 3 bases and J 5 bases; nucleotides not matched to a gene: 12. Here the CDR3 reads CASSFLSGTGMNNEQFF. In DNA, the CDR3 is TGTGCCAGCAGCTTCCTCTCCGGGACAGGAATGAACAATGAGCAGTTCTTC. Variable domain in full (rest from reference TRBV11-3 and TRBJ2-1): EAGVVQSPRYKIIEKKQPVAFWCNPISGHNTLYWYLQNLGQGPELLIRYENEEAVDDSQLPKDRFSAERLKGVDSTLKIQPAELGDSAVYLCASSFLSGTGMNNEQFFGPGTRLTVL.

This clonotype was seen ten or more times. The chain links TRBV28 to TRBJ2-7; either TRBD1 or TRBD2 may supply D (5 bases each). Germline loops: CDR1 MDHEN, CDR2 SYDVKM. V dropped 7 bases and J dropped 2 bases, with 12 bases sitting between them. This CDR3 region has 13 residues. The CDR3 spells CASTGRVPYEQYF. In DNA, the CDR3 is TGTGCCAGCACGGGGCGGGTACCCTACGAGCAGTACTTC.

Points on this clonotype: Possible read error: a much larger clone is one base away. The V and J genes are TRBV2 and TRBJ2-7; D gene uncertain. CDR1 and CDR2 from the germline V gene are SNHLY and FYNNEI. The CDR3 length is 12 residues. With 9 bases removed from V and 7 bases from J, the gap between germline ends came to 16 bases. In nucleotides, the CDR3 is TGTGCCAGTGGTCCGGGCTGGGATGAGCAGTACTTC. Its protein is CASGPGWDEQYF.

This clonotype has more than one count but fewer than ten. This rearrangement joins TRBV30 to TRBJ1-2; 11 bases fit TRBD1. Germline V gene lookup returns CDR1 GTSNPN and CDR2 SVGIG (reference sequence). V dropped 4 bases and J dropped 7; count of bases not matched to a gene: 5. CDR3 length: 13 amino acids. CDR3 in amino acids: CAWIGTGGGGYTF. CDR3 bases: TGTGCCTGGATTGGGACAGGGGGAGGTGGCTACACCTTC.

This chain joins TRBV19 and TRBJ1-2; a weak D match, TRBD1 (6 bases). Trimming cost V 6 bases and J 4 bases, with 27 bases left between them. Germline V CDR1 and CDR2: LNHDA, SQIVND (reference sequence). The CDR3 has 18 residues. CDR3 in amino acids: CASRNPGAAGLEGYGYTF. CDR3 nucleotide sequence: TGTGCCAGTAGAAATCCGGGGGCTGCGGGGTTGGAGGGCTATGGCTACACCTTC.

This clonotype showed up many times. The rearrangement links TRBV20-1 to TRBJ2-3; D ambiguous. Germline CDR1 reads DFQATT; CDR2 reads SNEGSKA (reference sequence). The CDR3 length is 15 residues. V lost 3 bases, J lost 2 bases, and 15 bases lay in between. CDR3 protein: CSASGAELYTDTQYF. CDR3 nucleotide sequence: TGCAGTGCTAGCGGCGCGGAACTGTACACAGATACGCAGTATTTT.

The CDR3 region is CASKSVFDIGTGELFF. CDR3 nucleotide sequence: TGTGCCAGCAAATCCGTTTTTGACATAGGGACCGGGGAGCTGTTTTTT. This sequence joins TRBV2 and TRBJ2-2; no clear D. CDR3 length: 16 residues. Trimming shortened V by 7 bases and J by 5 bases, and 20 bases separated the two germline ends. Germline CDR1 reads SNHLY; CDR2 reads FYNNEI.

This sequence joins TRBV29-1 and TRBJ1-2; no definite D call. Germline CDR1 SQVTM, CDR2 ANQGSEA. Trimming left V 7 bases short and J 5 bases short, with 14 bases between. The length of the CDR3 is 12 residues. The CDR3 here is CSARWASYGYTF. In DNA form, the CDR3 reads TGCAGCGCACGCTGGGCTTCTTATGGCTACACCTTC.

The chain links TRBV30 to TRBJ2-7; the match to TRBD1 covers 10 bases. J lost 3 bases, V lost 5 bases, and 7 bases had no gene match. Germline CDR1 reads GTSNPN; CDR2 reads SVGIG (reference sequence). CDR3 length equals 14 residues. The CDR3 DNA sequence: TGTGCCTGGGCGGGACAGGGGAAGGGCTACGAGCAGTACTTC. Amino acid sequence: CAWAGQGKGYEQYF.

This rearrangement joins TRBV5-1 to TRBJ1-3; TRBD1 is a possible D gene (5 bases). The CDR3 has 16 residues. The V gene lost 0 bases and the J gene lost 4 bases, with 14 bases spanning the gap. Germline-derived CDR1 and CDR2 are SGHRS and YFSETQ. The CDR3 protein is CASSLAGRSIGNTIYF. In DNA, the CDR3 is TGCGCCAGCAGCTTGGCGGGGCGATCGATCGGAAACACCATATATTTT. The full variable domain, with the rest looked up from reference TRBV5-1 and TRBJ1-3, is KAGVTQTPRYLIKTRGQQVTLSCSPISGHRSVSWYQQTPGQGLQFLFEYFSETQRNKGNFPGRFSGRQFSNSRSEMNVSTLELGDSALYLCASSLAGRSIGNTIYFGEGSWLTVV.

The chain joins TRBV5-1 to TRBJ2-3; no clear D. Germline V gene sequence: CDR1 SGHRS, CDR2 YFSETQ. CDR3 length: 13 residues. V was trimmed by 3 bases and J by 2 bases, leaving 7 bases between them. The DNA of the CDR3 is TGCGCCAGCAGCTCGCTCCTCACAGATACGCAGTATTTT. Translated: CASSSLLTDTQYF.

This clonotype was seen repeatedly, ten times or more. V gene TRBV12-3 or TRBV12-4 combines with J gene TRBJ2-3; 7 positions match TRBD2. V was clipped by 7 bases and J by 5 bases; unmatched bases: 9. The CDR3 contains 14 residues. CDR3 amino acids: CASTLTSTLDTQYF. The CDR3 coding sequence is TGTGCCAGCACCCTGACTAGCACGTTAGATACGCAGTATTTT.

In this sample, this clonotype turned up many times. The CDR3 nucleotides read TGTGCCAGCAGTGGTCGATGGGGGGACACAGATACGCAGTATTTT. Protein product: CASSGRWGDTDTQYF. This sequence joins TRBV2 and TRBJ2-3, with D possibly being TRBD2 (6 bases). Germline V lookup: CDR1 SNHLY, CDR2 FYNNEI. This CDR3 region has 15 residues. V was cut by 4 bases and J by 2 bases, with 13 bases left in between.

A few counts support this clonotype. This rearrangement joins TRBV10-2 to TRBJ1-1, with D unclear. The V end was cut by 6 bases, the J end by 4 bases, with 12 bases between. The CDR3 spans 13 residues. Germline V gene data show CDR1 as WSHSY and CDR2 as SAAADI. The CDR3 sequence is CASRTIAGTEAFF. The DNA of the CDR3 is TGCGCCAGCAGGACTATTGCGGGCACTGAAGCTTTCTTT.

The sample holds a few counts of this clonotype. The rearrangement uses TRBV14 and TRBJ2-7; the D is unclear. Germline V gene lookup returns CDR1 SGHDN and CDR2 FVKESK. The ends were cut back, 0 bases at V and 0 bases at J, with 9 bases in the middle. The CDR3 totals 15 residues. The CDR3 reads CASSQDHGLSYEQYF. The CDR3 DNA reads TGTGCCAGCAGCCAAGATCACGGCCTCTCCTACGAGCAGTACTTC.

This clonotype appeared a few times. The chain links TRBV5-1 to TRBJ1-2; D perhaps matches TRBD1 (6 bases). Germline CDR1 and CDR2: SGHRS and YFSETQ. This CDR3 is 13 amino acids long. Trimming left V 4 bases short and J 8 bases short, with 15 bases between. The CDR3 DNA reads TGCGCCAGCAGCATCTTAGGACAGCAAGGCTACACCTTC. Its translation: CASSILGQQGYTF.

The rearrangement joins TRBV20-1 to TRBJ2-1, with 8 bases identical to TRBD2. The CDR3 consists of 14 residues. CDR1 is DFQATT and CDR2 is SNEGSKA in the germline V gene (reference sequence). V trimming: 3 bases; J trimming: 5 bases; junction bases outside the gene matches: 6. The CDR3 spells CSASRVAGHNEQFF. Here the CDR3 DNA reads TGCAGTGCTAGCAGGGTAGCGGGACACAATGAGCAGTTCTTC.

In its sample, this clonotype was seen a few times. This chain joins TRBV7-9 and TRBJ2-3; 9 positions agree with TRBD1. J lost 4 bases, V lost 5 bases, and 7 bases had no gene match. Germline assignment: CDR1 SEHNR and CDR2 FQNEAQ (reference sequence). This CDR3 region has 15 residues. CDR3 residues: CASSEWDRDPDTQYF. Written as DNA, the CDR3 is TGTGCCAGCAGCGAATGGGACAGGGACCCAGATACGCAGTATTTT.

This clonotype was detected many times. V gene TRBV12-3 or TRBV12-4 combines with J gene TRBJ2-7; D uncertain. V lost 6 bases to trimming and J lost 5 bases, with 8 bases between them. There are 11 residues in the CDR3. CDR3 DNA: TGTGCCAGCAGGACCGCGGACGAGCAGTACTTC. Translating it yields CASRTADEQYF.

The chain employs TRBV7-3 and TRBJ2-2, with D possibly matching TRBD1 (6 bases). Germline CDR1 reads SGHTA; CDR2 reads FQGTGA. This CDR3 is built from 13 residues. Trimming left V 6 bases short and J 7 bases short, with 12 bases between. In nucleotides, the CDR3 is TGTGCCAGCAGACTCGGACAGAGCGGGGAGCTGTTTTTT. Translation: CASRLGQSGELFF.

This clonotype was counted ten times or more. The chain combines TRBV20-1 with TRBJ2-5; 7 nucleotides match TRBD1. V lost 3 bases and J lost 1; bases outside the gene matches: 14. Germline CDR1 is DFQATT and CDR2 is SNEGSKA (reference sequence). The CDR3 sequence is 17 residues long. The CDR3 is CSASGAVRQGLQETQYF. CDR3 DNA: TGCAGTGCTAGTGGGGCCGTGAGACAGGGTCTCCAAGAGACCCAGTACTTC.

The rearrangement joins TRBV7-6 to TRBJ2-1, with 13 bases identical to TRBD2. V shed 2 bases, J shed 11 bases, and the junction held 6 bases outside the gene matches. The CDR3 loop spans 15 amino acids. In germline, CDR1 is SGHVS, CDR2 FNYEAQ. CDR3 amino acids: CASSLMLGTSGKQFF. CDR3 DNA: TGTGCCAGCAGCTTAATGCTGGGGACTAGCGGGAAGCAGTTCTTC.

This clonotype was detected many times. The chain recombines TRBV12-3 or TRBV12-4 with TRBJ2-1, with no clear D. CDR3 length equals 12 residues. V was shortened by 3 bases and J by 9 bases, with 9 bases between the two germline ends. This CDR3 is CASSFGISEQFF. DNA for the CDR3: TGTGCCAGCAGTTTCGGTATAAGTGAGCAGTTCTTC.

A note on this clonotype: It is likely a read error, because the conserved phenylalanine at the end of the CDR3 is missing. The chain combines TRBV29-1 with TRBJ1-1; 10 bases fit TRBD1. Unmatched junction bases numbered 2, after V lost 6 bases and J lost 1 base. The germline gives CDR1 SQVTM, CDR2 ANQGSEA. CDR3 length equals 13 residues. CDR3 in amino acids: CSVRDRGNTEAFL. CDR3 nucleotides: TGCAGCGTCCGGGACAGGGGGAACACTGAAGCTTTCCTT.

This clonotype was detected only a few times. The chain recombines TRBV19 with TRBJ1-1; D is uncertain. Trimming left V 7 bases short and J 6 bases short, with 12 bases between. The CDR3 is made up of 12 amino acids. Germline V CDR1 and CDR2: LNHDA, SQIVND (reference sequence). The CDR3: CASNPGWSEAFF. The CDR3 nucleotides are TGTGCCAGTAATCCGGGCTGGTCTGAAGCTTTCTTT.

On this clonotype itself: At one end, the junction sequence differs from germline, possibly due to a read error. V is TRBV4-2 and J is TRBJ1-1, with unresolved D. Looked up from germline, CDR1 is LGHNA and CDR2 is YNFKEQ. CDR3 length: 14 residues. The CDR3 protein is CASSQIAVNTEAFF. The CDR3 DNA reads as TGTGCCAGCAGCCAGATCGCCGTGAACACTGAAGCTTTCTTC.

This clonotype has at least ten counts. The chain joins TRBV12-3 or TRBV12-4 to TRBJ1-1; D is possibly TRBD1 (6 bases). Deletions cut 3 bases from V and 8 bases from J, with 10 bases between. The CDR3 runs to 12 residues. This chain's CDR3 is CASSLVTGEAFF. In nucleotides, the CDR3 is TGTGCCAGCAGTTTGGTGACAGGAGAAGCTTTCTTT.

This chain uses TRBV20-1 with TRBJ1-1, with 7 bases fitting TRBD1. V lost 0 bases and J lost 3; bases outside the gene matches: 4. Germline lookup yields CDR1 DFQATT and CDR2 SNEGSKA (reference sequence). This CDR3 has 14 amino acids. CDR3 amino acids: CSARDPDRDTEAFF. In DNA form, the CDR3 reads TGCAGTGCTAGAGATCCCGACAGGGACACTGAAGCTTTCTTT.

This clonotype was recorded at least ten times. The chain carries TRBV14 and TRBJ2-1; 12 bases map to TRBD2. Germline trimming cut 3 bases from V and 10 bases from J; bases unmatched to any gene: 13. Germline CDR1 is SGHDN and CDR2 is FVKESK. The CDR3 has 17 amino acids. The CDR3 spells CASSHHHTGLAGNEQFF. CDR3 nucleotide sequence: TGTGCCAGCAGCCATCATCACACGGGACTAGCGGGTAACGAGCAGTTCTTC. The whole variable domain, filled in from reference TRBV14 and TRBJ2-1, reads EAGVTQFPSHSVIEKGQTVTLRCDPISGHDNLYWYRRVMGKEIKFLLHFVKESKQDESGMPNNRFLAERTGGTYSTLKVQPAELEDSGVYFCASSHHHTGLAGNEQFFGPGTRLTVL.